This record concerns one T cell receptor beta chain sequence. What this receptor recognizes is not known. There are no base qualities to consult, and no much larger clone falls within one base. The data originate from a study of memory CD4+ T cells and cytomegalovirus serostatus (dated by TCRdb to about 2019). About the study as a whole: The cohort comprised 33 healthy Belgian adults, 9 CMV seropositive and some 24 CMV seronegative. The study sequenced CD4+ memory TCRbeta repertoires of a Belgian cohort with known cytomegalovirus serostatus to replicate a published TCR-based CMV serostatus classifier.

The research as a whole found: Results were interpreted as suggesting that the CMV-associated TCR signature is largely present in the CD4+ memory repertoire. On the Belgian cohort, the classifier built on the original framework reached a median bootstrapped AUC of nearly 0.96, with a 95% CI of 0.76-1.00. Only CD4+CD45RO+ memory cells were sequenced, unlike the original study, which covered naive and memory CD4+ and CD8+ populations. Of roughly 170 previously reported CMV-associated TCRbeta sequences, 67 appeared in the CD4+ memory repertoires, each in one to five individuals. For predicting CMV serostatus, the median bootstrapped AUC was about 0.95 using the original framework and around 0.9 using a US-trained random forest.

The Quick-DNA Microprep Kit was used to extract genomic DNA from the sorted cells. TCRbeta DNA was amplified with the immunoSEQ hsTCRbeta kit following the manufacturer's protocol. TCRbeta libraries were sequenced on an Illumina MiSeq instrument. The authors' pipeline ran thus. Following removal of out-of-frame sequences, around 2.4 million distinct TCRbeta sequences were retained, with an average of roughly 70,000 per individual. Two values were used to score each individual: the count of 150 to 200 previously reported CMV-associated TCRbeta sequences and the total count of productive distinct TCRbeta sequences. A beta-binomial model was reimplemented in Python, and random forests from scikit-learn, run with default parameters, were trained on data from the US cohort. Classifier performance on the Belgian cohort was summarized as median AUC with percentile confidence intervals over 10,000 bootstrap iterations. TCRdb's version of the immuneACCESS table is confined to in-frame rearrangements and falls short of the full clone set. An unresolved V gene accounts for under half of the shortfall where checked; the remainder is of unknown origin. That table furnishes V, J and clone size, whereas the DNA furnished D and trimming. This sample gives about 75,000 clones in total; roughly 80% of them show up just once. Clones ranked in the top ten supply around 2.6% of the sample.

Measured from the cysteine to the phenylalanine, the CDR3 is 14 residues long. Just the 42-base CDR3 DNA is kept, in frame starting at base 1. CDR1 and CDR2 (MNHEY, SMNVEV) derive from the germline V gene (reference sequence). At the junction V is shortened by 5 bases and J by 2 bases, with 13 bases in between. A FACSAria II was used to sort memory CD4+ T cells, defined as single viable CD3+CD4+CD8-CD45RO+ cells. CMV serostatus was determined using a Roche Elecsys assay that detects serum IgG against CMV pp150, pp28, p38 and p52. Following thawing, total CD4+ T cells were enriched through positive selection using CD4 magnetic microbeads. Samples originated from another study that specifically interrogated the CD4+ T cell memory repertoire. Peripheral blood mononuclear cells were isolated and cryopreserved according to standard operating procedures, and serum was kept at -80 degrees C. CD3-PerCP (BW264/56), CD4-APC (RPA-T4), CD45RO-PE (UCHT1) and CD8-Pacific Orange (3B5) antibodies were used for staining, and non-viable cells were excluded with Sytox blue.

This sequence uses TRBV27 and TRBJ2-7; TRBD1 could be the D gene, as 5 bases match. The source material was memory CD4+ T cells from blood. The TCR originated in an adult in good health and CMV-seropositive. The CDR3 region has the sequence CASSGAEPPYEQYF. The nucleotide sequence is TGTGCCAGCAGTGGGGCGGAACCTCCCTACGAGCAGTACTTC.